This T cell receptor beta chain was recorded in a study of cytomegalovirus exposure and HLA in healthy donors. Study details: There were some 120 million unique TCR beta sequences, drawn from some 180 million T cells, in an earlier analysis.

As concerns this clone: What it binds is not known.

The CDR3 is 16 amino acids. With V trimmed by 8 bases and J by 3 bases, 13 bases remained unmatched. Per the germline V gene, CDR1 is MNHNY and CDR2 is SVGAGI (reference sequence). Study findings and constraints: A later analysis reportedly found fewer N-insertions in an Asian-associated ancestry cluster than the approximately 670-donor mean.

It was with 60 Vbeta and 13 Jbeta primers that the PCR ran. Sequencing was performed with immunoSEQ multiplex PCR; in TCRdb, only in-frame clones are kept and a portion is missing. The sample records around 150,000 clones, 80% being singletons. The receptor was isolated from a woman aged 40 to 50 in good health and CMV-seronegative. The chain recombines TRBV6-6 with TRBJ1-1; the match to TRBD1 covers 9 bases. The sample taken for sequencing was PBMCs. CDR3 amino acids: CASSIRQGVTDTEAFF. The DNA of the CDR3 is TGTGCCAGCTCGATACGACAGGGGGTAACTGACACTGAAGCTTTCTTT.